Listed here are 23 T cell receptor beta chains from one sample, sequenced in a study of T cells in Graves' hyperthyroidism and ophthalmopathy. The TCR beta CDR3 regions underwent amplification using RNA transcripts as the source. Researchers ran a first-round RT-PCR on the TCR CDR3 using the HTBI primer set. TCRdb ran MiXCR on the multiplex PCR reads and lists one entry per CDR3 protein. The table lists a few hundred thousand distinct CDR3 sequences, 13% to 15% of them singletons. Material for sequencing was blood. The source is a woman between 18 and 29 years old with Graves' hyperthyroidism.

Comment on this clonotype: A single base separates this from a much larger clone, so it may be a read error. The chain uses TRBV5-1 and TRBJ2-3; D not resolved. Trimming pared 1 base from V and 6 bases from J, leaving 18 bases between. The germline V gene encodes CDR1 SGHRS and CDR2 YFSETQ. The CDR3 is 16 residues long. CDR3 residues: CASSLWAPGSGDTQYF. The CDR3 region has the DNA TGCGCCAGCAGCTTGTGGGCCCCGGGCTCCGGGGATACGCAGTATTTT.

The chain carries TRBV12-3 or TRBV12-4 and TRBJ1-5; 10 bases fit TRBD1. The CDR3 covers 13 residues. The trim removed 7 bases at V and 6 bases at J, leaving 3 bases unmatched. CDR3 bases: TGTGCCAGCACCGGACAGGGGGGTCAGCCCCAGCATTTT. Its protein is CASTGQGGQPQHF.

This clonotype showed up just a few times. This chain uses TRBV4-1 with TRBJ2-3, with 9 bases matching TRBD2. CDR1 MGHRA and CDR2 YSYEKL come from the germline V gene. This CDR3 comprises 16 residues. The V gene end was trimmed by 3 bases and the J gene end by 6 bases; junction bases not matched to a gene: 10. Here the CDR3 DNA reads TGCGCCAGCAGCCAGAGGTTAGCGGGAGAGGCCGATACGCAGTATTTT. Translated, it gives CASSQRLAGEADTQYF.

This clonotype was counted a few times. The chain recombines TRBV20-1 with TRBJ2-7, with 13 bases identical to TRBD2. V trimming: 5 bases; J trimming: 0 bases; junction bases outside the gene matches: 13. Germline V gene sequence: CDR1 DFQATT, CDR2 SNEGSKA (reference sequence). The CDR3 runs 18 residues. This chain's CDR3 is CSAGRTSGSVGASYEQYF. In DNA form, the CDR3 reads TGCAGTGCTGGCAGGACTAGCGGGAGTGTCGGGGCCTCCTACGAGCAGTACTTC.

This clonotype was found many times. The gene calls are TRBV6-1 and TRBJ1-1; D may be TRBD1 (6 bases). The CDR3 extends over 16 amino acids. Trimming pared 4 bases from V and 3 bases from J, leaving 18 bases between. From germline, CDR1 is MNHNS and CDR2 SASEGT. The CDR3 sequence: CASSAPGGRGDTEAFF. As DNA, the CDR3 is TGTGCCAGCAGTGCTCCGGGGGGCAGGGGAGACACTGAAGCTTTCTTT.

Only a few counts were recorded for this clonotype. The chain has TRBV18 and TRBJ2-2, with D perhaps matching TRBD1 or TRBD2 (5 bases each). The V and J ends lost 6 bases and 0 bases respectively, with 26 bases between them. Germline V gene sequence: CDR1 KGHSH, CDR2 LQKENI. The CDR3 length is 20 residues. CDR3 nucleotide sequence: TGTGCCAGCTCCCCAGGGCGAGGATTCGGCGGGTCGCCGAACACCGGGGAGCTGTTTTTT. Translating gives CASSPGRGFGGSPNTGELFF.

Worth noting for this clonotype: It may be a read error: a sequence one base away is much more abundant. For the CDR3, the DNA is TGTGCCAGCAGTTACATTGGGACTAGCGGGATGGACACAGATACGCAGTATTTT. Translating it yields CASSYIGTSGMDTDTQYF. The rearrangement uses TRBV11-3 and TRBJ2-3; 13 bases match TRBD2. V lost 6 bases, J lost 2 bases, and 11 bases stayed unmatched. The CDR3 has 18 amino acids. The germline V gene encodes CDR1 SGHNT and CDR2 YENEEA. The full variable domain, rest sourced from reference TRBV11-3 and TRBJ2-3, is EAGVVQSPRYKIIEKKQPVAFWCNPISGHNTLYWYLQNLGQGPELLIRYENEEAVDDSQLPKDRFSAERLKGVDSTLKIQPAELGDSAVYLCASSYIGTSGMDTDTQYFGPGTRLTVL.

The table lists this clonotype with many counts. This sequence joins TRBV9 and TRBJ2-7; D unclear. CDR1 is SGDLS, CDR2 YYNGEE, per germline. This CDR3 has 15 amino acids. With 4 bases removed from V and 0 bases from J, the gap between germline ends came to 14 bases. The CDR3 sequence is CASSPRRADSYEQYV. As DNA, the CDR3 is TGTGCCAGCAGCCCCCGAAGGGCCGACTCCTACGAGCAGTACGTC.

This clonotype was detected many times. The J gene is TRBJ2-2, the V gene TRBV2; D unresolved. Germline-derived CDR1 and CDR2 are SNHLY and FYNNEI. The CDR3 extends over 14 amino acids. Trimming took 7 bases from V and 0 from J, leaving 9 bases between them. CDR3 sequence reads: CASTFSSNTGELFF. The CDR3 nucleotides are TGTGCCAGCACTTTCAGTTCGAACACCGGGGAGCTGTTTTTT. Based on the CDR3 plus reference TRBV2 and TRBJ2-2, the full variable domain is EPEVTQTPSHQVTQMGQEVILRCVPISNHLYFYWYRQILGQKVEFLVSFYNNEISEKSEIFDDQFSVERPDGSNFTLKIRSTKLEDSAMYFCASTFSSNTGELFFGEGSRLTVL.

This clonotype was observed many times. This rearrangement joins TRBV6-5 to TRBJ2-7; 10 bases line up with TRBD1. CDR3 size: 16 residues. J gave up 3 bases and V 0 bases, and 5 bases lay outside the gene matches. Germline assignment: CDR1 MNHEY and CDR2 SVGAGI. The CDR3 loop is CASSYSRQGANYEQYV. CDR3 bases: TGTGCCAGCAGTTACTCGAGACAGGGGGCAAACTACGAGCAGTACGTC.

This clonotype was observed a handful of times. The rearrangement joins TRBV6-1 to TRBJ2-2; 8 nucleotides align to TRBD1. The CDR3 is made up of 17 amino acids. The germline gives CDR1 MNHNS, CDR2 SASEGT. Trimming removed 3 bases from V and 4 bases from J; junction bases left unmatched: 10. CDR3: CASSETHGTGSTGELFF. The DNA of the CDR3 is TGTGCCAGCAGTGAGACACACGGGACAGGTAGCACCGGGGAGCTGTTTTTT.

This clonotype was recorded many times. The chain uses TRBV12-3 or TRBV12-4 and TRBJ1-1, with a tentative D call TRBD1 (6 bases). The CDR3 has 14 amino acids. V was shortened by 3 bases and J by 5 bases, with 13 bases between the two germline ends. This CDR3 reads CASSFRGAGTEAFF. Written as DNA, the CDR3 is TGTGCCAGCAGTTTTCGGGGGGCCGGTACTGAAGCTTTCTTT.

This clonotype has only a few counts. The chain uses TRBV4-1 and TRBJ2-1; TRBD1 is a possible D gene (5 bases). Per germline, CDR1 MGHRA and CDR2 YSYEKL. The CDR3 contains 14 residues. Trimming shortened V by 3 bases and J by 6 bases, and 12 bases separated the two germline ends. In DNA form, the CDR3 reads TGCGCCAGCAGCCACCCCAGGCAGGGCAATGAGCAGTTCTTC. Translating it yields CASSHPRQGNEQFF.

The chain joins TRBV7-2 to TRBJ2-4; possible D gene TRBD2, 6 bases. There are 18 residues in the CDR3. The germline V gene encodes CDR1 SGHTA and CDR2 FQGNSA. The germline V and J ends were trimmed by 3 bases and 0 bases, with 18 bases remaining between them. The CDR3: CASSLWRGRGLAKNIQYF. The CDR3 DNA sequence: TGTGCCAGCAGCTTGTGGAGGGGCCGGGGCCTAGCCAAAAACATTCAGTACTTC.

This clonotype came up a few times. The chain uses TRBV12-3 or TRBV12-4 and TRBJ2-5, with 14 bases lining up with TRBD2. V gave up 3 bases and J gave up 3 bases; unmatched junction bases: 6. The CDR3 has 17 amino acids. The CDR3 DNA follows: TGTGCCAGCAGTTTTAGGCCGGGACTAGCGGGAGAAGAGACCCAGTACTTC. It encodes CASSFRPGLAGEETQYF.

CDR3 coding DNA: TGTGCCACCAGCACTAACCAGGGAAACACCGGGGAGCTGTTTTTT. Translating gives CATSTNQGNTGELFF. This chain uses TRBV15 with TRBJ2-2; maybe TRBD1 (5 bases). Germline loops: CDR1 LNHNV, CDR2 YYDKDF (reference sequence). V lost 4 bases and J lost 2, with 11 bases in between. This CDR3 has 15 residues.

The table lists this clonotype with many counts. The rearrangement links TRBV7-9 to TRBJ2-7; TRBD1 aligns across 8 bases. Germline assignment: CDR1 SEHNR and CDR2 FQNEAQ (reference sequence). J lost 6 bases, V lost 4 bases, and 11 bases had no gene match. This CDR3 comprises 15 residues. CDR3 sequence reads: CASSSPGQEVSEQYF. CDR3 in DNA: TGTGCCAGCAGCTCACCGGGACAGGAGGTGTCCGAGCAGTACTTC.

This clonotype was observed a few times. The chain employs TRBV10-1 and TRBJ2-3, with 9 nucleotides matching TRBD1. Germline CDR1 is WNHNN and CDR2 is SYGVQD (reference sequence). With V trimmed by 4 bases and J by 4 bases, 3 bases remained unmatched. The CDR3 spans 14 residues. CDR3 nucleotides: TGCGCCAGCAGTGGGGGACAGGGCGCAGATACGCAGTATTTT. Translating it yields CASSGGQGADTQYF.

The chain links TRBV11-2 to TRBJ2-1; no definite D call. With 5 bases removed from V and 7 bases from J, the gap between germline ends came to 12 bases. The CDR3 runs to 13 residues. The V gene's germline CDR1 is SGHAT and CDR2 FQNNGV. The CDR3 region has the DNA TGTGCCAGCAGCGCAAGTTGGGGTAATGAGCAGTTCTTC. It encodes CASSASWGNEQFF.

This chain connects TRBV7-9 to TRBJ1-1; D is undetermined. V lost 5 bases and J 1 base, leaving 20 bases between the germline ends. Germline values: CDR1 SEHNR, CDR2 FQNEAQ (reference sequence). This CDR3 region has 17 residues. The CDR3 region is CASSLRSLGRSNTEAFF. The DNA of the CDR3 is TGTGCCAGCAGCCTCAGAAGTCTTGGACGGTCGAACACTGAAGCTTTCTTT.

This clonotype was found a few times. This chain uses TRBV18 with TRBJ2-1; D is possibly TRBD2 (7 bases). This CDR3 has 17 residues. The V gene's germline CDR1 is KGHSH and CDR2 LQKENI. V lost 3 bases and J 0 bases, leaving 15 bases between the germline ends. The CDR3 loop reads CASSPRRGGGSYNEQFF. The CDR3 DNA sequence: TGTGCCAGCTCACCCAGACGGGGAGGGGGCTCCTACAATGAGCAGTTCTTC.

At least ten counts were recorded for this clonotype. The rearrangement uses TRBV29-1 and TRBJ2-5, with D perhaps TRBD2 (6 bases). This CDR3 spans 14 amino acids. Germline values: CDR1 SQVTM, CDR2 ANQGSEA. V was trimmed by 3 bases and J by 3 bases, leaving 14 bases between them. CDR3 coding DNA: TGCAGCGTTGATCCTGGGACTGGCAAAGAGACCCAGTACTTC. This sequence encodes CSVDPGTGKETQYF.

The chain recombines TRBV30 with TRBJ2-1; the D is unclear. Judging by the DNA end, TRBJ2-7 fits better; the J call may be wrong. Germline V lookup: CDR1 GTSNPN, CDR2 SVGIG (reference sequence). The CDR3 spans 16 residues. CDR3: CAWGQVLRLPSNEQYF. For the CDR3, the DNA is TGTGCCTGGGGGCAAGTTCTGCGCCTACCGAGCAATGAGCAGTACTTC.